Described below is a single TCR beta chain sequence and its context. This may arise from a read error, as a much more abundant clone is one base away. The sample belongs to a study of Graves' ophthalmopathy and Graves' hyperthyroidism. For repertoire sequencing, the TCR beta CDR3 regions were amplified from RNA transcripts. First-round RT-PCR used HTBI primers; second-round multiplex PCR followed. TCRdb processed the multiplex PCR reads anew with MiXCR; each CDR3 protein has one entry. The sample yields some 750,000 distinct CDR3 sequences, roughly 40% seen once. The CDR3 has 15 amino acids. Germline V gene data show CDR1 as KGHDR and CDR2 as SFDVKD.

The chain links TRBV24-1 to TRBJ1-2; maybe TRBD1 (5 bases). This sequence was found in an adult man with Graves' ophthalmopathy. The sample was peripheral blood. The CDR3 sequence is CASSPVVGANYDYTF. The CDR3 DNA reads TGTGCCAGCAGCCCAGTCGTTGGGGCGAACTATGACTACACCTTC.